The present entry profiles one T cell receptor (beta chain) with its context. This sample was taken from a study of blood T cell repertoires in COVID-19. Assay: immunoSEQ multiplex PCR; the TCRdb copy retains only in-frame clones and omits some. The sample includes 80,000 or so clones, around 80% seen only once; the top ten take roughly 12%. Per the germline V gene, CDR1 is SGHDN and CDR2 is FVKESK. V was pared by 1 base and J by 5 bases, with 5 bases of the junction left unmatched. This CDR3 has 15 amino acids. The sequence came from a man older than 75 with acute or convalescent COVID-19. Sequencing used peripheral blood. The J gene is TRBJ2-3, the V gene TRBV14, with TRBD2 identical over 8 bases. For the CDR3, the DNA is TGTGCCAGCAGCCAAGTAAGCGGGGGTAGAGATACGCAGTATTTT. Its translation is CASSQVSGGRDTQYF.